The clone carrying this TCR beta chain was found a few times. The data originate from a study of OX40 agonist ivuxolimab in advanced cancers. CDR3 length equals 14 residues. The V gene lost 0 bases and the J gene lost 5 bases, with 8 bases spanning the gap. The V gene's germline CDR1 is LGHNA and CDR2 YSLEER. This table comes from immunoSEQ multiplex PCR, and its TCRdb copy is limited to in-frame clones, with some not included. The table records some 91,000 clones, about 89% of them present only once. The chain employs TRBV4-3 and TRBJ1-5, with no clear D. This material consisted of CD4+ or CD8+ T cells sorted from blood, taken in a trial of the OX40 agonist ivuxolimab. The clonotype originates from an adult with an advanced solid tumor such as melanoma, head and neck, liver or kidney cancer. In DNA, the CDR3 is TGCGCCAGCAGCCAAGATAGGCAGGATCAGCCCCAGCATTTT. It translates to CASSQDRQDQPQHF.